These 32 T cell receptor beta chains came from one sample sequenced in a study of T cell responses to AZD1222 COVID-19 vaccine. Only in-frame clones appear in the TCRdb table, and some are missing; sequencing was by immunoSEQ multiplex PCR. The table includes roughly 180,000 clones, roughly 92% detected once. Sequencing was performed on peripheral blood, taken 28 days after the second AZD1222 dose. The receptors shown here come from an adult who received the AZD1222 COVID-19 vaccine.

The CDR3 DNA reads as TGCAGCGTTGAAGATCTTCTGGGAGCTTTCTTT. It is translated as CSVEDLLGAFF. V usage is TRBV29-1 and J usage is TRBJ1-1; D call uncertain. The CDR3 is 11 residues long. V shed 0 bases and J shed 10 bases, with 9 bases lying between them. The germline V gene encodes CDR1 SQVTM and CDR2 ANQGSEA.

The chain has TRBV7-8 and TRBJ1-2; TRBD1 agrees at 10 bases. Germline CDR1 reads SGHVS; CDR2 reads FQNEAQ. V shed 0 bases and J 4 bases; nucleotides not matched to a gene: 8. The CDR3 consists of 17 residues. The CDR3 reads CASSLAGSGTGAYGYTF. In DNA, the CDR3 is TGTGCCAGCAGCTTAGCTGGATCCGGGACAGGGGCCTATGGCTACACCTTC. The full variable domain, in which reference TRBV7-8 and TRBJ1-2 provide the parts outside the CDR3, is GAGVSQSPRYKVAKRGQDVALRCDPISGHVSLFWYQQALGQGPEFLTYFQNEAQLDKSGLPSDRFFAERPEGSVSTLKIQRTQQEDSAVYLCASSLAGSGTGAYGYTFGSGTRLTVV.

V is TRBV5-1 and J is TRBJ1-1; 9 nucleotides align to TRBD1. In germline, CDR1 is SGHRS, CDR2 YFSETQ. The CDR3 contains 14 residues. Trimming cost V 4 bases and J 1 base; bases outside gene matches: 2. The DNA of the CDR3 is TGCGCCAGCAGCACGGGACAGGGGAACACTGAAGCTTTCTTT. This encodes CASSTGQGNTEAFF.

The chain uses TRBV6-4 and TRBJ2-5, with D perhaps TRBD1 (6 bases). CDR1 is MRHNA and CDR2 is SNTAGT in the germline V gene. This CDR3 has 15 residues. Trimming removed 2 bases at V and 5 bases at J, with 15 bases between. The CDR3 loop is CASSDGGGTGETQYF. CDR3 sequence (DNA): TGTGCCAGCAGTGACGGTGGGGGCACGGGGGAGACCCAGTACTTC.

The CDR3 reads CASRPQGYNSPLHF. The CDR3, as DNA: TGTGCCAGCAGACCACAGGGATATAATTCACCCCTCCACTTT. The chain has TRBV28 and TRBJ1-6, with D possibly TRBD1 on 6 matching bases. Germline V CDR1 and CDR2: MDHEN, SYDVKM. Trimming cost V 6 bases and J 4 bases, with 10 bases left between them. This CDR3 is built from 14 residues.

This sequence joins TRBV27 and TRBJ2-1; 7 nucleotides match TRBD2. V lost 2 bases and J lost 9; bases outside the gene matches: 4. This CDR3 has 13 amino acids. Germline V CDR1 and CDR2: MNHEY, SMNVEV (reference sequence). The CDR3 coding sequence is TGTGCCAGCAGTTTAGCCAGCGGGGCTGAGCAGTTCTTC. This translates into CASSLASGAEQFF.

The V call is TRBV28, the J call TRBJ1-5; 7 bases agree with TRBD1. This CDR3 is 14 amino acids long. The germline V gene encodes CDR1 MDHEN and CDR2 SYDVKM. J lost 7 bases, V lost 6 bases, and 9 bases had no gene match. CDR3 residues: CASRSDRMGQPQHF. The CDR3 DNA sequence: TGTGCCAGCAGATCGGACAGGATGGGCCAGCCCCAGCATTTT.

The chain links TRBV12-3 or TRBV12-4 to TRBJ1-2; TRBD1 might be the D (5 bases). This CDR3 region has 13 residues. The V gene lost 6 bases and the J gene lost 8 bases, with 16 bases spanning the gap. The CDR3 loop is CASSLSREGGYTF. CDR3 coding DNA: TGTGCCAGCAGCTTATCCAGGGAGGGGGGCTACACCTTC.

This chain uses TRBV24-1 with TRBJ2-5; 13 positions agree with TRBD2. Germline CDR1 KGHDR, CDR2 SFDVKD. The V gene end was trimmed by 2 bases and the J gene end by 2 bases; junction bases not matched to a gene: 7. The CDR3 sequence is 18 residues long. The CDR3 nucleotides read TGTGCCACCAGTGATTCCTTGACTAGCGGGAGGCCTCAAGAGACCCAGTACTTC. Its translation is CATSDSLTSGRPQETQYF.

This rearrangement joins TRBV19 to TRBJ1-2, with D unclear. This CDR3 has 16 residues. Trimming removed 1 base from V and 0 bases from J, with 12 bases in between. Germline V gives CDR1 LNHDA, CDR2 SQIVND (reference sequence). In nucleotides, the CDR3 is TGTGCCAGTAGTATAGTCGCGGCGTACACTAACTATGGCTACACCTTC. Residues: CASSIVAAYTNYGYTF.

The V gene is TRBV4-1, the J gene TRBJ1-2; D ambiguous. V lost 0 bases to trimming and J lost 1 base, with 12 bases between them. Germline V gene sequence: CDR1 MGHRA, CDR2 YSYEKL. The CDR3 has 16 residues. The CDR3 protein is CASSQDKTTFNYGYTF. CDR3 bases: TGCGCCAGCAGCCAAGATAAAACAACATTTAACTATGGCTACACCTTC.

This sequence joins TRBV6-6 and TRBJ1-1; perhaps TRBD1 as D (6 bases). Germline V gives CDR1 MNHNY, CDR2 SVGAGI (reference sequence). CDR3 size: 14 residues. The V end was cut by 2 bases, the J end by 1 base, with 8 bases between. The CDR3 bases are TGTGCCAGCAGTTACCCGGGACAGAACACTGAAGCTTTCTTT. The encoded protein is CASSYPGQNTEAFF.

This clone was seen just once. The rearrangement joins TRBV19 to TRBJ1-4, with 12 bases identical to TRBD1. Germline-derived CDR1 and CDR2 are LNHDA and SQIVND (reference sequence). V lost 3 bases, J lost 3 bases, and 5 bases stayed unmatched. This CDR3 has 17 amino acids. CDR3: CASSIRDRGLSNEKLFF. The DNA for the CDR3 is TGTGCCAGTAGTATCCGGGACAGGGGGCTTTCTAATGAAAAACTGTTTTTT.

The chain links TRBV5-6 to TRBJ1-2; 8 positions match TRBD1. The CDR3 is made up of 14 amino acids. Trimming at V came to 3 bases and at J to 2 bases, leaving 3 bases not matched to a gene. In germline, CDR1 is SGHDT, CDR2 YYEEEE. The CDR3 loop is CASSSGGWNYGYTF. The CDR3 DNA follows: TGTGCCAGCAGCTCAGGGGGCTGGAACTATGGCTACACCTTC.

The chain joins TRBV19 to TRBJ1-1, with a weak D call TRBD1 (6 bases). The germline V gene has CDR1 LNHDA and CDR2 SQIVND (reference sequence). There are 15 residues in the CDR3. V was pared by 7 bases and J by 3 bases, with 18 bases between. The CDR3: CASTRGWGADTEAFF. The DNA for the CDR3 is TGTGCCAGTACCCGAGGGTGGGGGGCTGACACTGAAGCTTTCTTT.

DNA for the CDR3: TGTGCCAGCAGTGGAGGCAGATTCAACTATGGCTACACCTTC. This translates into CASSGGRFNYGYTF. This chain links TRBV2 with TRBJ1-2; D is ambiguous. The CDR3 contains 14 residues. Germline lookup yields CDR1 SNHLY and CDR2 FYNNEI. V lost 4 bases and J lost 2, with 11 bases in between.

The CDR3 here is CASSTARGGGGSYNEQFF. The CDR3 DNA reads TGTGCCAGCAGCACGGCCCGGGGCGGGGGAGGTTCTTACAATGAGCAGTTCTTC. The chain combines TRBV7-9 with TRBJ2-1; TRBD2 aligns across 7 bases. The CDR3 covers 18 residues. Losses at the gene ends were 5 bases for V and 4 bases for J; bases not matched to a gene: 17. CDR1 SEHNR and CDR2 FQNEAQ come from the germline V gene (reference sequence).

This chain uses TRBV2 with TRBJ1-1; TRBD1 might be the D (5 bases). The CDR3 spans 15 residues. The V gene's germline CDR1 is SNHLY and CDR2 FYNNEI. The germline V and J ends were trimmed by 6 bases and 1 base, with 15 bases remaining between them. The CDR3, as DNA: TGTGCCAGCAGGGGCGCCGGGACGGCGAACACTGAAGCTTTCTTT. This encodes CASRGAGTANTEAFF.

V gene TRBV5-8 combines with J gene TRBJ1-6; D call uncertain. Germline V gene data show CDR1 as SGHTS and CDR2 as YDEGEE. The CDR3 covers 15 residues. Trimming stripped 6 bases from V and 7 bases from J, with 17 bases between. The CDR3 DNA reads as TGTGCCAGCACTTCACTTCGGGGAGGGAATTCACCCCTCCACTTT. Translation gives CASTSLRGGNSPLHF.

V usage is TRBV7-2 and J usage is TRBJ1-6, with D hard to call. Germline lookup yields CDR1 SGHTA and CDR2 FQGNSA. CDR3 length: 15 residues. V dropped 5 bases and J dropped 0 bases, with 8 bases sitting between them. CDR3 amino acids: CASSRGGSYNSPLHF. In nucleotides, the CDR3 is TGTGCCAGCAGCCGTGGTGGCTCCTATAATTCACCCCTCCACTTT.

This clone appeared a few times. The CDR3 DNA follows: TGTGCCAGCAGCGCCCTGATGAACACTGAAGCTTTCTTT. This gives the protein CASSALMNTEAFF. The V gene is TRBV7-9, the J gene TRBJ1-1; D ambiguous. This CDR3 contains 13 residues. Trimming stripped 5 bases from V and 0 bases from J, with 7 bases between. Per germline, CDR1 SEHNR and CDR2 FQNEAQ (reference sequence).

The rearrangement joins TRBV28 to TRBJ2-7; tentatively, D is TRBD2 (6 bases). With 4 bases removed from V and 1 base from J, the gap between germline ends came to 17 bases. Germline CDR1 MDHEN, CDR2 SYDVKM. CDR3 size: 16 residues. The CDR3 DNA reads as TGTGCCAGCAGTTCGCACAGGTCAGGGAGGTCCTACGAGCAGTACTTC. It yields the protein CASSSHRSGRSYEQYF.

The V gene is TRBV3-1 (or the pseudogene TRBV3-2), the J gene TRBJ1-1; D remains ambiguous. V was cut by 4 bases and J by 6 bases, with 12 bases left in between. The CDR3 has 13 amino acids. CDR1 LGHDT and CDR2 YNNKEL come from the germline V gene (reference sequence). CDR3 residues: CASSPVYGPEAFF. In DNA, the CDR3 is TGTGCCAGCAGCCCGGTCTATGGGCCTGAAGCTTTCTTT.

The chain joins TRBV29-1 to TRBJ2-1; D is possibly TRBD2 (5 bases). The CDR3 extends over 12 amino acids. The V gene lost 0 bases and the J gene lost 10 bases, with 10 bases spanning the gap. Germline loops: CDR1 SQVTM, CDR2 ANQGSEA. The CDR3 reads CSVEELVGEQFF. CDR3 coding DNA: TGCAGCGTTGAAGAACTAGTCGGCGAGCAGTTCTTC.

This rearrangement joins TRBV4-1 to TRBJ1-5, with TRBD1 matching over 8 bases. With V trimmed by 1 base and J by 8 bases, 10 bases remained unmatched. The CDR3 runs to 16 residues. Germline V gene data show CDR1 as MGHRA and CDR2 as YSYEKL. CDR3: CASSQVQGAVRKPQHF. The DNA for the CDR3 is TGCGCCAGCAGCCAAGTCCAGGGGGCGGTCAGAAAGCCCCAGCATTTT.

This chain uses TRBV19 with TRBJ1-5; possibly TRBD1 for D (5 bases). Germline assignment: CDR1 LNHDA and CDR2 SQIVND (reference sequence). This CDR3 contains 13 residues. Trimming took off 9 bases at V and 4 bases at J, with 13 bases between the two ends. The DNA of the CDR3 is TGTGCCAGCAACAGACAGCCTAATCAGCCCCAGCATTTT. Protein: CASNRQPNQPQHF.

The CDR3 is CASTQLPGTADMNTEAFF. The CDR3 DNA follows: TGTGCCAGCACCCAGCTCCCTGGGACAGCGGATATGAACACTGAAGCTTTCTTT. The chain combines TRBV2 with TRBJ1-1; 7 nucleotides align to TRBD1. V dropped 7 bases and J dropped 0; count of bases not matched to a gene: 17. The CDR3 consists of 18 residues. Germline V lookup: CDR1 SNHLY, CDR2 FYNNEI.

The rearrangement links TRBV7-9 to TRBJ2-2, with 9 bases fitting TRBD1. V shed 4 bases, J shed 6 bases, and the junction held 6 bases outside the gene matches. The CDR3 covers 15 residues. Germline CDR1 is SEHNR and CDR2 is FQNEAQ (reference sequence). The CDR3 bases are TGTGCCAGCAGCTCCGGGACAGGGTTTGCCGGGGAGCTGTTTTTT. Encoded protein: CASSSGTGFAGELFF.

The V gene is TRBV6-5, the J gene TRBJ1-4; D possibly corresponds to TRBD1 (5 bases). Germline CDR1 and CDR2: MNHEY and SVGAGI. Trimming stripped 5 bases from V and 5 bases from J, with 9 bases between. This CDR3 has 13 residues. The CDR3 spells CASSTGRNEKLFF. The CDR3 coding sequence is TGTGCCAGCAGTACGGGACGGAATGAAAAACTGTTTTTT.

This clone has a single count. The genes are TRBV6-1 and TRBJ1-3, with TRBD1 identical over 9 bases. Germline CDR1 and CDR2: MNHNS and SASEGT. This CDR3 has 17 amino acids. Trimming at V came to 3 bases and at J to 0 bases, leaving 6 bases not matched to a gene. CDR3 sequence: CASSERGTGSSGNTIYF. Here the CDR3 DNA reads TGTGCCAGCAGTGAGCGGGGGACAGGGAGCTCTGGAAACACCATATATTTT.

This chain links TRBV19 with TRBJ1-5; D might be TRBD1 (5 bases). With 1 base removed from V and 11 bases from J, the gap between germline ends came to 15 bases. This CDR3 is 14 amino acids long. Germline V gene sequence: CDR1 LNHDA, CDR2 SQIVND (reference sequence). The DNA of the CDR3 is TGTGCCAGTAGTATAGTAGCAGGGAGCGCAGCCCAGCATTTT. This gives the protein CASSIVAGSAAQHF.

The V call is TRBV7-6, the J call TRBJ1-2, with 8 bases identical to TRBD1. The CDR3 totals 17 residues. The junction had 10 bases not matched to a gene; V was cut back by 0 bases and J by 4 bases. Germline CDR1 reads SGHVS; CDR2 reads FNYEAQ. This CDR3 is CASSLADATGAFYGYTF. DNA of the CDR3: TGTGCCAGCAGCTTAGCGGACGCGACAGGGGCCTTCTATGGCTACACCTTC.